This T cell receptor beta chain was recovered during a study of control samples from healthy donors and cancer patients. The table came from immunoSEQ multiplex PCR; TCRdb's copy has only in-frame clones and leaves some out. The sample contains approximately 79,000 clones, roughly 90% of which appear only once. The CDR3 contains 12 residues. Trimming at V came to 7 bases and at J to 7 bases, leaving 4 bases not matched to a gene. The germline gives CDR1 SGHRS, CDR2 YFSETQ. The source material was blood. J is TRBJ1-2 and V is TRBV5-1; TRBD1 matches at 10 bases. This TCR was sampled from a man between 45 and 60 years old in good health. The CDR3 spells CASRDRGSGYTF. As DNA, the CDR3 is TGCGCCAGCCGGGACAGGGGCTCTGGCTACACCTTC.